The clone carrying this T cell receptor (beta chain) has ten or more counts. V trimming: 6 bases; J trimming: 9 bases; junction bases outside the gene matches: 9. This CDR3 region has 14 residues. The data derive from a study of T-cell reconstitution after alpha-beta-depleted transplantation in children. Unique molecular identifiers were built into the TCRbeta library. TCRdb processed the PCR reads anew with MiXCR; each CDR3 protein has one entry. The table includes 75,000 to 100,000 distinct CDR3 sequences, approximately 9.2% detected once. The receptor was isolated from a human donor who donated a stem cell graft to a child with congenital amegakaryocytic thrombocytopenia. This sample comprised PBMCs from the stem cell graft donor, obtained from the stem cell graft. The chain is built from TRBV12-3 or TRBV12-4 and TRBJ2-1; 9 bases line up with TRBD2. Written as DNA, the CDR3 is TGTGCCAGCAGCCCCGGGACTAGCAGGGGTGAGCAGTTCTTC. The encoded protein is CASSPGTSRGEQFF.